The present T cell receptor (beta chain) was sequenced within a study of cytomegalovirus exposure and HLA in healthy donors. Study-wide results and limits: In vitro confirmation showed a few CMV-associated chains to be CMV antigen specific.

Vbeta (60) and Jbeta (13) primers were used in the PCR. Only in-frame clones appear in the TCRdb table, and some are missing; sequencing was by immunoSEQ multiplex PCR. Here the sample spans around 120,000 clones, around 72% being singletons. This CDR3 comprises 15 residues. Germline CDR1 LNHDA, CDR2 SQIVND (reference sequence). Trimming at V came to 4 bases and at J to 0 bases, leaving 2 bases not matched to a gene. A remark on this clone: The antigen is undetermined.

The chain combines TRBV19 with TRBJ1-4; 7 bases are shared with TRBD1. Material for sequencing was PBMCs. The receptor comes from a human donor in good health. DNA of the CDR3: TGTGCCAGTAGTACCGGGACAGCAACTAATGAAAAACTGTTTTTT. Amino acid sequence: CASSTGTATNEKLFF. Using reference TRBV19 and TRBJ1-4 for the parts outside the CDR3, the full variable domain is DGGITQSPKYLFRKEGQNVTLSCEQNLNHDAMYWYRQDPGQGLRLIYYSQIVNDFQKGDIAEGYSVSREKKESFPLTVTSAQKNPTAFYLCASSTGTATNEKLFFGSGTQLSVL.